The 3 T cell receptor beta chains reported below all come from one sample, sequenced in a study of cytomegalovirus exposure and HLA in healthy donors (dated by TCRdb to the late 2010s). Receptor libraries were prepared by the immunoSEQ multiplex PCR assay. For the multiplex PCR, a mixture combining 60 forward primers for TCR Vbeta segments and 13 reverse primers for TCR Jbeta segments was used. Drawn from immuneACCESS, this table holds only the in-frame rearrangements with V and J called that TCRdb kept. Clones are partly lost; checked studies trace under half to an unresolved V gene and leave the rest unexplained. The sample includes about 180,000 clones, with more than 70% observed a single time. Of the sample, 1.2% to 1.5% falls within the top ten clones. Material for sequencing was PBMCs. Receptors originate from a girl aged 5-17 years in good health and CMV-seropositive.

This clone was observed a few times. The J gene is TRBJ1-1, the V gene TRBV30; D unresolved. Germline CDR1 GTSNPN, CDR2 SVGIG (reference sequence). The CDR3 extends over 13 amino acids. Between the trimmed V and J ends, which lost 0 bases and 0 bases, there was a span of 5 bases. The CDR3 DNA follows: TGTGCCTGGAGTGTCGGGGTGAACACTGAAGCTTTCTTT. It yields the protein CAWSVGVNTEAFF.

The chain is built from TRBV30 and TRBJ2-1; 8 bases match TRBD2. The CDR3 consists of 15 residues. V shed 3 bases, J shed 7 bases, and the junction held 11 bases outside the gene matches. Germline V gene data show CDR1 as GTSNPN and CDR2 as SVGIG (reference sequence). CDR3 DNA: TGTGCCTGGAGAGTAGCGGGGAGGGCGGGGAATGAGCAGTTCTTC. It yields the protein CAWRVAGRAGNEQFF. Supplemented by reference TRBV30 and TRBJ2-1, the full variable domain reads SQTIHQWPATLVQPVGSPLSLECTVEGTSNPNLYWYRQAAGRGLQLLFYSVGIGQISSEVPQNLSASRPQDRQFILSSKKLLLSDSGFYLCAWRVAGRAGNEQFFGPGTRLTVL.

V and J are TRBV6-5 and TRBJ2-1; TRBD1 agrees at 7 bases. CDR3 length: 12 amino acids. J was trimmed by 13 bases and V by 8 bases; bases with no gene match: 11. In germline, CDR1 is MNHEY, CDR2 SVGAGI. The CDR3 loop reads CASSPPAGGQFF. The CDR3 DNA sequence: TGTGCCAGCTCCCCCCCGGCAGGGGGTCAGTTCTTC.